This TCR beta chain was found in a study of blood T cell repertoires in COVID-19. Sequencing used immunoSEQ multiplex PCR; TCRdb keeps in-frame clones, though not all of them. The repertoire includes roughly 400,000 clones, about 87% of them detected once, and about 2% sits in the top ten. This CDR3 contains 17 residues. V was clipped by 4 bases and J by 2 bases; unmatched bases: 10. Germline CDR1 LGHDT, CDR2 YNNKEL (reference sequence). The chain links TRBV3-1 (or the pseudogene TRBV3-2) to TRBJ2-1; 8 nucleotides agree with TRBD1. The sequence was obtained from a woman between 55 and 75 years old with COVID-19, enrolled during active disease. The sequenced material came from peripheral blood. This chain's CDR3 is CASSPGWTGLTYNEQFF. CDR3 nucleotide sequence: TGTGCCAGCAGCCCCGGCTGGACAGGGTTGACCTACAATGAGCAGTTCTTC.